This entry lists 21 T cell receptor beta chains sequenced from one sample in a study of blood T cell repertoires in COVID-19. TCRdb's copy holds only in-frame clones and misses some; the assay was immunoSEQ multiplex PCR. Of some 170,000 clones listed, 80% to 90% are singletons. The sample was peripheral blood. Receptor source: a human donor in a cohort sampled during active COVID-19.

The chain is built from TRBV7-8 and TRBJ1-6; D is unclear. The germline V and J ends were trimmed by 3 bases and 0 bases, with 18 bases remaining between them. The V gene's germline CDR1 is SGHVS and CDR2 FQNEAQ. This CDR3 region has 19 residues. CDR3 in DNA: TGTGCCAGCAGCTTTCCTAGCGGGAAGCGTAGCTCCTATAATTCACCCCTCCACTTT. This translates into CASSFPSGKRSSYNSPLHF.

The chain links TRBV7-9 to TRBJ1-1, with 9 bases fitting TRBD1. Germline CDR1 reads SEHNR; CDR2 reads FQNEAQ (reference sequence). CDR3 length equals 14 residues. Unmatched junction bases numbered 4, after V lost 3 bases and J lost 5 bases. The chain's CDR3 is CASSLNRGQTEAFF. CDR3 nucleotide sequence: TGTGCCAGCAGCTTGAACAGGGGGCAGACTGAAGCTTTCTTT.

This clone was seen just once. The rearrangement joins TRBV6-5 to TRBJ2-2; 7 nucleotides align to TRBD2. Trimming at V came to 7 bases and at J to 3 bases, leaving 5 bases not matched to a gene. There are 14 residues in the CDR3. CDR1 and CDR2 from the germline V gene are MNHEY and SVGAGI. The DNA for the CDR3 is TGTGCCAGCACTAGAGCGGGATACACCGGGGAGCTGTTTTTT. Amino acids: CASTRAGYTGELFF.

The chain links TRBV7-2 to TRBJ2-3, with a tentative D call TRBD2 (6 bases). There are 14 residues in the CDR3. V shed 3 bases and J shed 8 bases, with 15 bases lying between them. Germline V gene sequence: CDR1 SGHTA, CDR2 FQGNSA. DNA of the CDR3: TGTGCCAGCAGCTTCAGGCGGGGAGATCGTACGCAGTATTTT. This translates into CASSFRRGDRTQYF.

V gene TRBV6-5 combines with J gene TRBJ2-1; the D gene is possibly TRBD2 (7 bases). The germline gives CDR1 MNHEY, CDR2 SVGAGI. Trimming left V 11 bases short and J 9 bases short, with 23 bases between. The CDR3 is 14 residues long. CDR3 in amino acids: CAGMGGQGRVEQFF. The DNA for the CDR3 is TGTGCCGGGATGGGGGGGCAGGGAAGGGTTGAGCAGTTCTTC.

V usage is TRBV19 and J usage is TRBJ2-1, with 8 bases fitting TRBD2. Losses at the gene ends were 6 bases for V and 5 bases for J; bases not matched to a gene: 12. The CDR3 has 16 amino acids. The germline V gene has CDR1 LNHDA and CDR2 SQIVND (reference sequence). The CDR3 DNA sequence: TGTGCCAGTAGCCCAACGGGAGGGACGAGAAACAATGAGCAGTTCTTC. Translating it yields CASSPTGGTRNNEQFF.

The chain couples TRBV10-2 to TRBJ2-2, with 11 positions matching TRBD2. CDR1 and CDR2 from the germline V gene are WSHSY and SAAADI. The CDR3 sequence is 13 residues long. The CDR3 loop is CWRRLAGSGELFF. As DNA, the CDR3 is TGCTGGCGGAGACTAGCGGGAAGCGGGGAGCTGTTTTTT.

The chain couples TRBV29-1 to TRBJ2-4; 8 bases map to TRBD2. Germline assignment: CDR1 SQVTM and CDR2 ANQGSEA. Trimming took 1 base from V and 7 from J; bases not matched to a gene: 0. CDR3 length: 12 amino acids. The CDR3 DNA is TGCAGCGTTGAAGGCGGGAGGAACATTCAGTACTTC. Translation gives CSVEGGRNIQYF.

V is TRBV6-2 or TRBV6-3 and J is TRBJ2-4, with TRBD2 matching 13 bases. The germline V gene encodes CDR1 MNHEY and CDR2 SVGEGT. Trimming took 6 bases from V and 13 from J; bases not matched to a gene: 3. The CDR3 is 12 amino acids. Written as DNA, the CDR3 is TGTGCCAGCAGCCGGACTAGCGGGGGCCAGTACTTC. It codes for CASSRTSGGQYF.

The chain links TRBV9 to TRBJ2-1; 10 bases are a match to TRBD2. V shed 4 bases and J 3 bases; nucleotides not matched to a gene: 10. The V gene's germline CDR1 is SGDLS and CDR2 YYNGEE. The CDR3 is 17 amino acids. The CDR3 sequence: CASSPQASSGSYNEQFF. The CDR3 DNA reads TGTGCCAGCAGCCCACAAGCTTCTAGCGGGAGCTACAATGAGCAGTTCTTC.

The sample holds a few counts of this clone. This chain links TRBV20-1 with TRBJ2-7; TRBD1 might be the D (5 bases). Germline-derived CDR1 and CDR2 are DFQATT and SNEGSKA (reference sequence). The CDR3 extends over 11 amino acids. Trimming pared 2 bases from V and 9 bases from J, leaving 11 bases between. The CDR3 DNA reads TGCAGTGCTAGACAGGACACGACGCAGTACTTC. Its translation is CSARQDTTQYF.

The V and J genes are TRBV12-3 or TRBV12-4 and TRBJ1-5; 8 positions match TRBD1. V lost 7 bases, J lost 5 bases, and 4 bases stayed unmatched. The CDR3 is 13 residues long. The CDR3 coding sequence is TGTGCCAGCATGACAGGGGTCGATCAGCCCCAGCATTTT. Its protein is CASMTGVDQPQHF.

The chain carries TRBV6-5 and TRBJ1-2; D gene ambiguous. Trimming took 1 base from V and 10 from J, leaving 10 bases between them. Germline V gene data show CDR1 as MNHEY and CDR2 as SVGAGI. The CDR3 runs 12 residues. CDR3 loop: CASSYFGEDYTF. CDR3 nucleotides: TGTGCCAGCAGTTACTTCGGGGAGGACTACACCTTC.

This clone was recorded once. The chain uses TRBV6-5 and TRBJ1-2; 8 bases align to TRBD1. With V trimmed by 8 bases and J by 4 bases, 9 bases remained unmatched. The CDR3 contains 14 residues. Germline V gene sequence: CDR1 MNHEY, CDR2 SVGAGI. The CDR3 sequence: CASRSETGVYGYTF. CDR3 nucleotide sequence: TGTGCCAGCCGATCGGAGACAGGGGTCTATGGCTACACCTTC.

This sequence joins TRBV29-1 and TRBJ2-1; no definite D call. The CDR3 totals 13 residues. Germline CDR1 is SQVTM and CDR2 is ANQGSEA. V lost 1 base, J lost 5 bases, and 9 bases lay in between. CDR3 nucleotide sequence: TGCAGCGTTGAAGTAGAACAGCACAATGAGCAGTTCTTC. Its protein product is CSVEVEQHNEQFF.

The rearrangement uses TRBV7-8 and TRBJ1-1; a weak D match, TRBD1 (6 bases). The ends were cut back, 5 bases at V and 6 bases at J, with 13 bases in the middle. Germline V gene lookup returns CDR1 SGHVS and CDR2 FQNEAQ. This CDR3 comprises 13 residues. CDR3 region: CASSRGQFAEAFF. The CDR3 DNA sequence: TGTGCCAGCAGCCGGGGACAATTTGCTGAAGCTTTCTTT.

The chain employs TRBV23-1 and TRBJ1-2, with D uncertain. TRBV23-1 is an ORF, and what it does is uncertain. The CDR3 runs 11 residues. V was trimmed by 10 bases and J by 5 bases, leaving 11 bases between them. The CDR3 sequence: CATGPGYGYTF. Written as DNA, the CDR3 is TGCGCCACGGGCCCGGGGTATGGCTACACCTTC.

The gene calls are TRBV5-1 and TRBJ1-2, with D possibly matching TRBD1 (6 bases). Trimming left V 0 bases short and J 3 bases short, with 9 bases between. Germline V gene lookup returns CDR1 SGHRS and CDR2 YFSETQ. This CDR3 is 14 amino acids long. The CDR3: CASSLVPGDYGYTF. CDR3 sequence (DNA): TGCGCCAGCAGCTTGGTCCCAGGGGACTATGGCTACACCTTC.

This rearrangement joins TRBV6-5 to TRBJ2-7; 7 nucleotides align to TRBD1. V was pared by 6 bases and J by 3 bases, with 11 bases of the junction left unmatched. The CDR3 extends over 15 amino acids. CDR1 and CDR2 from the germline V gene are MNHEY and SVGAGI. The CDR3 reads CASSVDRAIGYEQYF. For the CDR3, the DNA is TGTGCCAGCAGCGTTGACAGGGCTATCGGCTACGAGCAGTACTTC.

This clone was seen just once. The CDR3: CATSRFLGQDPGKLFF. CDR3 in DNA: TGTGCCACCAGCAGATTCTTAGGACAGGACCCCGGGAAACTGTTTTTT. This chain joins TRBV15 and TRBJ1-4; 7 bases agree with TRBD1. Germline CDR1 is LNHNV and CDR2 is YYDKDF (reference sequence). V trimming: 2 bases; J trimming: 11 bases; junction bases outside the gene matches: 14. There are 16 residues in the CDR3.

The V and J genes are TRBV30 and TRBJ1-2; D remains ambiguous. CDR1 is GTSNPN, CDR2 SVGIG, per germline (reference sequence). Trimming stripped 3 bases from V and 5 bases from J, with 16 bases between. CDR3 size: 14 residues. In DNA form, the CDR3 reads TGTGCCTGGAGCCCGGCGGGGAAAAGATATGGCTACACCTTC. Translation gives CAWSPAGKRYGYTF.